This TCR beta chain was captured in a study of early T cells in non-severe SARS-CoV-2 infection. Turning to the study itself: Alpha and beta chains were unpaired, from unsorted whole-blood bulk RNA. Study results and limitations: Matching results from VDJdb favored anti-spike CD8 responses, leaving private and CD4 specificities undetected.

Only a few counts were recorded for this clonotype. Its antigen is not known. Molecules of cDNA were individually given unique molecular identifiers that were attached to them. One entry per CDR3 protein results from TCRdb running MiXCR on the 5' RACE reads. The sample lists roughly 61,000 distinct CDR3 sequences; roughly a tenth were seen once. V lost 1 base to trimming and J lost 5 bases, with 13 bases between them. The CDR3 is 15 amino acids. CDR1 is SGHNT and CDR2 is YENEEA in the germline V gene. The chain combines TRBV11-3 with TRBJ2-3, with D perhaps TRBD2 (6 bases). Specimen: whole blood. This receptor was obtained from an adult who was a healthcare worker with PCR-confirmed SARS-CoV-2 infection or an uninfected control (not recorded which). The CDR3 coding sequence is TGTGCCAGCAGCTTAGCGGGAGAGTCTGGAGATACGCAGTATTTT. Encoded protein: CASSLAGESGDTQYF.